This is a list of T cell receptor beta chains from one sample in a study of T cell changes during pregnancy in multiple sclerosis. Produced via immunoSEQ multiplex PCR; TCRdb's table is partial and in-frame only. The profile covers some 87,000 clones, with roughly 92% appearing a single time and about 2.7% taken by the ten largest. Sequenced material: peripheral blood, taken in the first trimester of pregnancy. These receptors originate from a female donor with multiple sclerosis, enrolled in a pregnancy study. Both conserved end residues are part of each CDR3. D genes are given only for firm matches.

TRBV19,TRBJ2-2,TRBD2,CASSMTGGPNTGELFF
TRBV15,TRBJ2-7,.,CATSRDPDSTYEQYF
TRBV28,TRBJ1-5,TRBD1,CASSLQGQGERQPQHF
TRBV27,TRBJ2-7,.,CASSWGGQTSYEQYF
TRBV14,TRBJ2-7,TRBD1,CASSQWLAEGADEQYF
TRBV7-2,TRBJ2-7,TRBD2,CASSYGLALYEQYF
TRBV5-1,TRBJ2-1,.,CATTSADSYNEQFF
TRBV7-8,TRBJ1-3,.,CASSPRWGAGRGDTIYF
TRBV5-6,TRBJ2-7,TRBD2,CASSFLSGGPYEQYF
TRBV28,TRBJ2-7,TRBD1,CASTRTGGKPYEQYF
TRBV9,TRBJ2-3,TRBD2,CASSVVAGDFTDTQYF
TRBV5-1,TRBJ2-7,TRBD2,CASSRLPRLAGVVLYEQYF
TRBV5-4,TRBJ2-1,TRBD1,CASSFAGTGMYEQFF
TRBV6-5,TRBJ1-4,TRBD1,CANRRQGRDEKLFF
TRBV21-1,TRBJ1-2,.,CASSRVEGYTF
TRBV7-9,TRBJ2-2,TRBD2,CASSFPVGLASLNTGELFF
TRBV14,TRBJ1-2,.,CASSHPGQPDYGYTF
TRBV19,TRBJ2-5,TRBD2,CASSTELAGVTTQYF
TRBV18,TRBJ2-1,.,CASSPSSHSYNEQFF
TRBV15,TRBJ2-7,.,CATSRGTRSSYEQYF
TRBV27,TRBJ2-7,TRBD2,CASSLRSSGISYEQYF
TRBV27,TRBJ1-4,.,CASSSSFGTFEKLFF
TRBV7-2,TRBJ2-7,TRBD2,CASSLGLAGGPAGGYF
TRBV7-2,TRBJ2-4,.,CASSLAREYRNIQYF
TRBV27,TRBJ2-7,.,CASSWSTGDEQYF
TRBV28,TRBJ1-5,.,CASTPSGDGNQPQHF
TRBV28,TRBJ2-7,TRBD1,CASRGQGPSLTYEQYF
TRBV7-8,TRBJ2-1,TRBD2,CASSYFTPGTGTSGSSYNEQFF
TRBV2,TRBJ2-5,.,CASSVFGGRKETQYF
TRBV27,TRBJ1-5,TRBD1,CASSQQGTHQPQHF
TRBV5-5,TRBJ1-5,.,CASSLEEMGPEHQPQHF
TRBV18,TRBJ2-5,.,CASSLARETQYF
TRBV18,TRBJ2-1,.,CASSPGLSNEQFF
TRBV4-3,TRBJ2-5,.,CASSLPRQETQYF
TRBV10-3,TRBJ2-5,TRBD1,CAISELGQGGQETQYF
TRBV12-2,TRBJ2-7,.,CASRLFLLEQDPYEQYF
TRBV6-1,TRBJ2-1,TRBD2,CASSGRLAGVSTLTYNEQFF
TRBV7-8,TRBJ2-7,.,CASSVRIENYEQYF
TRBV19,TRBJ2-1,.,CASSIGRGITYNEQFF
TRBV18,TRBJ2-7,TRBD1,CASSRTGAFVEQYF
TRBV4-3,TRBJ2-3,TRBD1,CASSLRQGATDTQYF
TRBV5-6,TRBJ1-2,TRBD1,CASSLAGTGAPWGGYTF
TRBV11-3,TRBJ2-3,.,CASSLDPGGNTDTQYF
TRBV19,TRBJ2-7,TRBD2,CASSIVLAGDYEQYF